Here is one TCR beta chain with its context. These data originate in a study of cytomegalovirus exposure and HLA in healthy donors. Researchers ran the PCR with 60 Vbeta and 13 Jbeta primers. The method was immunoSEQ multiplex PCR; TCRdb's version includes in-frame clones alone and lacks a portion of them. The repertoire holds 150,000 to 200,000 clones, with 70% to 85% as singletons. The length of the CDR3 is 15 residues. The germline V gene has CDR1 KGHSH and CDR2 LQKENI. Between the trimmed V and J ends, which lost 2 bases and 0 bases, there was a span of 10 bases. The material sequenced was PBMCs. The chain recombines TRBV18 with TRBJ1-1; tentatively, D is TRBD1 (5 bases). The receptor's source is a man between 18 and 35 years old in good health and CMV-seronegative. CDR3: CASSPSQTVNTEAFF. CDR3 sequence (DNA): TGTGCCAGCTCACCATCACAGACAGTGAACACTGAAGCTTTCTTT. Full variable domain (remainder filled in from reference TRBV18 and TRBJ1-1): NAGVMQNPRHLVRRRGQEARLRCSPMKGHSHVYWYRQLPEEGLKFMVYLQKENIIDESGMPKERFSAEFPKEGPSILRIQQVVRGDSAAYFCASSPSQTVNTEAFFGQGTRLTVV.